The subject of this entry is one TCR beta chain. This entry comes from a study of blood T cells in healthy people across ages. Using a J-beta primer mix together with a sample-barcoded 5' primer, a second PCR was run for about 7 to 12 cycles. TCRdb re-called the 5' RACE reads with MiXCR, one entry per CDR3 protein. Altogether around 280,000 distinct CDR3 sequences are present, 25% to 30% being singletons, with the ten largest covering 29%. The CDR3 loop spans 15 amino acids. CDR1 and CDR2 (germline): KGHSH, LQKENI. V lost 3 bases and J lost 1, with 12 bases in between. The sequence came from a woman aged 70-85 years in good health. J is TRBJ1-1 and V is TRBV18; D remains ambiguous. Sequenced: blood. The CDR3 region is CASSPQATGNTEAFF. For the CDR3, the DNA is TGTGCCAGCTCACCTCAAGCGACGGGGAACACTGAAGCTTTCTTT.